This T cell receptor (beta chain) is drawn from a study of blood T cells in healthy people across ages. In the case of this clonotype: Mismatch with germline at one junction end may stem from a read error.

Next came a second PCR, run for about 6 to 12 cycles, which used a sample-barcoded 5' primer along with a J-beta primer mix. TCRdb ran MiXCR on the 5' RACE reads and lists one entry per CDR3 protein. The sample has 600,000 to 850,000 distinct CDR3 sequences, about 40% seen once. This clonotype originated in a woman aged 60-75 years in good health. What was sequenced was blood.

The CDR3 loop reads CASSLQGATYGCTF. In DNA, the CDR3 is TGTGCCAGCAGCCTCCAGGGGGCGACGTATGGCTGCACCTTC. This rearrangement joins TRBV7-2 to TRBJ1-2, with 8 bases that match TRBD1. The CDR3 runs 14 residues. The germline CDR1 and CDR2 sequences are SGHTA and FQGNSA.